The T cell receptor (beta chain) described here comes from a study of blood T cells in healthy people across ages. Findings and caveats of the study: Both higher diversity and more naive CD4+ cells marked long-lived donors when set against aged donors.

Then a second PCR, running about 6 to 12 cycles, was carried out with a sample-barcoded 5' primer and a J-beta primer mix. TCRdb independently ran MiXCR on the 5' RACE reads; one entry per CDR3 protein. The table shows some 890,000 distinct CDR3 sequences, with about 28% occurring only once. On this clonotype: No antigen is known for it.

The CDR3 contains 15 residues. The germline CDR1 and CDR2 sequences are SQVTM and ANQGSEA. V shed 2 bases and J 2 bases; nucleotides not matched to a gene: 6. The same data also contributed to another study, on T cells of mothers and their children. Turning to that study: Healthy Caucasian mothers, three in number, and their six children were the donors. There were over 9.5 million TCR beta CDR3 reads from each mother and a few million from each child.

The sample was blood. The rearrangement uses TRBV29-1 and TRBJ2-7, with 10 bases fitting TRBD1. The clonotype originates from a woman aged 40 to 50 in good health. The CDR3 is CSVEREDRGTYEQYF. The DNA of the CDR3 is TGCAGCGTTGAAAGGGAGGACAGGGGGACCTACGAGCAGTACTTC.